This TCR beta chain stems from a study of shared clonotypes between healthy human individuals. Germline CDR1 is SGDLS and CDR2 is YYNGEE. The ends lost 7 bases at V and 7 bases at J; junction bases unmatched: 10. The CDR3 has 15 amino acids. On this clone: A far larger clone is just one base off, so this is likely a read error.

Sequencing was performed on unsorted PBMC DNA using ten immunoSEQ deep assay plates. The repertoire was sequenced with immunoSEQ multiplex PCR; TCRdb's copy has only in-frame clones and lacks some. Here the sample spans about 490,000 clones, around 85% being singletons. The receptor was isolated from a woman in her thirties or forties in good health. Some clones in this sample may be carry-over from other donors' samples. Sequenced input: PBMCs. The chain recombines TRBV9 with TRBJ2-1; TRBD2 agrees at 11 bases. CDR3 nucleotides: TGTGCCAGCGGCCCCCGACTAGCGGGACTGAATGAGCAGTTCTTC. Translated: CASGPRLAGLNEQFF.